The 15 T cell receptor beta chains listed next were all sequenced from one sample in a study of blood T cells in healthy people across ages. The second PCR ran roughly 7 to 12 cycles with a sample-barcoded 5' primer and J-beta primers. In TCRdb, the 5' RACE reads were re-called with MiXCR into one record per CDR3 protein. The data contain about 780,000 distinct CDR3 sequences, around 25% of them seen just once; the ten biggest clones take up 3%. This sample was shared with a second study, whose subject was T cells of mothers and their children.

Material: blood. Source of these receptors: a boy between 5 and 17 years old in good health.

V gene TRBV5-1 combines with J gene TRBJ2-2; 11 bases are a match to TRBD2. V was pared by 3 bases and J by 6 bases, with 4 bases of the junction left unmatched. This CDR3 spans 15 amino acids. CDR1 and CDR2 from the germline V gene are SGHRS and YFSETQ. The DNA of the CDR3 is TGCGCCAGCAGCTCCTTGACTAGCGGGGCCGGGGAGCTGTTTTTT. It specifies CASSSLTSGAGELFF.

The chain carries TRBV29-1 and TRBJ2-5, with a weak D call TRBD2 (5 bases). The germline V and J ends were trimmed by 7 bases and 5 bases, with 14 bases remaining between them. The CDR3 contains 12 residues. CDR1 SQVTM and CDR2 ANQGSEA come from the germline V gene. The CDR3 is CSGGLLRETQYF. Written as DNA, the CDR3 is TGCAGCGGCGGACTTCTGAGGGAGACCCAGTACTTC.

The V gene is TRBV4-2, the J gene TRBJ2-1; 8 nucleotides match TRBD2. Germline CDR1 reads LGHNA; CDR2 reads YNFKEQ. The trim removed 4 bases at V and 0 bases at J, leaving 8 bases unmatched. The CDR3 runs to 17 residues. CDR3 in DNA: TGTGCCAGCAGCCGCCCCGTAGCGGGGAGCTCCTACAATGAGCAGTTCTTC. Encoded protein: CASSRPVAGSSYNEQFF.

V is TRBV15 and J is TRBJ2-1; 8 nucleotides agree with TRBD1. TRBJ2-7 matches the DNA end more closely, so the J call is doubtful. Germline V gives CDR1 LNHNV, CDR2 YYDKDF (reference sequence). CDR3 size: 14 residues. The CDR3 protein is CATSRGQGSYEQYF. In DNA, the CDR3 is TGTGCCACCAGCAGAGGACAGGGGTCCTACGAGCAGTACTTC.

This rearrangement joins TRBV30 to TRBJ1-3; no firm D call. Germline V gives CDR1 GTSNPN, CDR2 SVGIG (reference sequence). V was pared by 1 base and J by 2 bases, with 12 bases between. There are 15 residues in the CDR3. The CDR3 reads CAWSDLGWPGNTIYF. The CDR3 coding sequence is TGTGCCTGGAGTGACTTGGGGTGGCCTGGAAACACCATATATTTT.

This CDR3 reads CASSPGTTTYTGELFF. Here the CDR3 DNA reads TGTGCCAGCAGCCCCGGGACAACGACGTACACCGGGGAGCTGTTTTTT. The chain combines TRBV28 with TRBJ2-2, with D perhaps TRBD1 (6 bases). This CDR3 spans 16 amino acids. V lost 6 bases to trimming and J lost 3 bases, with 17 bases between them. CDR1 is MDHEN and CDR2 is SYDVKM in the germline V gene.

The chain joins TRBV6-5 to TRBJ1-5, with 7 bases that match TRBD1. The V gene's germline CDR1 is MNHEY and CDR2 SVGAGI. V lost 4 bases and J lost 8; bases outside the gene matches: 5. This CDR3 comprises 13 residues. The CDR3 reads CASSSQGPEPQHF. CDR3 DNA: TGTGCCAGCAGTTCACAGGGGCCCGAGCCCCAGCATTTT.

This chain connects TRBV27 to TRBJ1-2, with no clear D. The CDR3 loop spans 13 amino acids. CDR1 is MNHEY and CDR2 is SMNVEV in the germline V gene (reference sequence). The germline V and J ends were trimmed by 2 bases and 2 bases, with 6 bases remaining between them. CDR3 in DNA: TGTGCCAGCAGTTTAAAGGACAACTATGGCTACACCTTC. Its translation is CASSLKDNYGYTF.

This clonotype was counted between two and nine times. CDR3 in amino acids: CSAPGQGLGANYGYTF. In nucleotides, the CDR3 is TGCAGTGCCCCCGGGCAGGGCCTGGGAGCTAACTATGGCTACACCTTC. The chain carries TRBV20-1 and TRBJ1-2, with a weak D call TRBD1 (5 bases). The CDR3 has 16 amino acids. Trimming removed 6 bases at V and 0 bases at J, with 20 bases between. Germline V gene sequence: CDR1 DFQATT, CDR2 SNEGSKA (reference sequence).

The sample holds a few counts of this clonotype. The chain recombines TRBV20-1 with TRBJ1-6, with no clear D. Trimming left V 1 base short and J 3 bases short, with 10 bases between. Germline CDR1 is DFQATT and CDR2 is SNEGSKA (reference sequence). This CDR3 spans 15 amino acids. Here the CDR3 reads CSARGQLNYNSPLHF. The CDR3 DNA follows: TGCAGTGCTAGAGGGCAACTCAACTATAATTCACCCCTCCACTTT.

The count of this clonotype is one. The chain links TRBV5-1 to TRBJ2-5; the D is unclear. The CDR3 is 14 amino acids. Germline V CDR1 and CDR2: SGHRS, YFSETQ. The ends were cut back, 4 bases at V and 0 bases at J, with 10 bases in the middle. CDR3 sequence: CASSDVAYQETQYF. CDR3 bases: TGCGCCAGCAGCGACGTTGCGTACCAAGAGACCCAGTACTTC.

This sequence joins TRBV3-1 and TRBJ1-3; D is uncertain. Germline V gives CDR1 LGHDT, CDR2 YNNKEL (reference sequence). The V end lost 3 bases, the J end lost 0 bases, and 12 bases lay between the germline ends. The CDR3 runs to 16 residues. As DNA, the CDR3 is TGTGCCAGCAGCCACGTAGGATCTCTCTCTGGAAACACCATATATTTT. This encodes CASSHVGSLSGNTIYF.

The V and J genes are TRBV2 and TRBJ2-3, with 11 positions matching TRBD2. The junction had 3 bases not matched to a gene; V was cut back by 5 bases and J by 5 bases. Germline V gene data show CDR1 as SNHLY and CDR2 as FYNNEI. The CDR3 length is 14 residues. CDR3 loop: CASSTSGGQDTQYF. CDR3 nucleotide sequence: TGTGCCAGCAGTACTAGCGGGGGTCAAGATACGCAGTATTTT.

This clonotype was found a few times. The chain couples TRBV7-9 to TRBJ1-2; possible D gene TRBD1, 5 bases. There are 15 residues in the CDR3. Trimming cost V 8 bases and J 5 bases, with 21 bases left between them. Germline CDR1 is SEHNR and CDR2 is FQNEAQ (reference sequence). The CDR3 sequence: CASGTEGDPIYGYTF. CDR3 bases: TGTGCCAGCGGGACCGAAGGGGACCCTATTTATGGCTACACCTTC.

In its sample, this clonotype was seen a few times. The chain couples TRBV9 to TRBJ2-7; D is possibly TRBD1 (6 bases). V was cut by 4 bases and J by 3 bases, with 20 bases left in between. The CDR3 is made up of 16 amino acids. Germline V gene sequence: CDR1 SGDLS, CDR2 YYNGEE. CDR3: CASSPRRLQGFYEQYF. The CDR3 DNA sequence: TGTGCCAGCAGCCCACGTCGACTGCAGGGGTTCTACGAGCAGTACTTC.